The rows below give T cell receptor beta chains drawn from one sample of a study of blood T cell repertoires in COVID-19. Libraries were prepared by immunoSEQ multiplex PCR; TCRdb keeps only in-frame clonotypes and omits some of them. The profile shows 230,000 or so clones, roughly 89% of them singletons. Sequenced material: peripheral blood. All receptors come from a woman aged 40 to 50 who had recovered from COVID-19. CDR3s include the opening cysteine and the closing phenylalanine or tryptophan. Each record gives: CDR3 length, clone size, J gene, D gene, V gene, CDR3 DNA, CDR3 protein. The D gene is left open where the match is weak. Expanded clones get a size class; other rows say once, few or many, or leave the size out.

len: 19
abundance: -
j_gene: TRBJ1-4
d_gene: -
v_gene: TRBV2
CDR3nt: TGTGCCAGCAGTCCCATAATCGGGGTCGCTTGGGCAACTAATGAAAAACTGTTTTTT
CDR3aa: CASSPIIGVAWATNEKLFF

len: 15
abundance: once
j_gene: TRBJ1-3
d_gene: -
v_gene: TRBV19
CDR3nt: TGTGCCAGTAGTGCGTCAGGGGTCTCTGGAAACACCATATATTTT
CDR3aa: CASSASGVSGNTIYF

len: 15
abundance: many
j_gene: TRBJ1-3
d_gene: -
v_gene: TRBV28
CDR3nt: TGTGCCAGCAGTTTAGGCCAGGGTTTAGGAAACACCATATATTTT
CDR3aa: CASSLGQGLGNTIYF

len: 18
abundance: -
j_gene: TRBJ2-1
d_gene: TRBD2
v_gene: TRBV11-3
CDR3nt: TGTGCCAGCAGCTCCGGGACTAGCGGGAGTTACTCCTACAATGAGCAGTTCTTC
CDR3aa: CASSSGTSGSYSYNEQFF

len: 16
abundance: -
j_gene: TRBJ1-5
d_gene: TRBD1
v_gene: TRBV30
CDR3nt: TGTGCCTGGAGTGTCCCCATGACAGGGGTTGGACAGCCCCAGCATTTT
CDR3aa: CAWSVPMTGVGQPQHF

len: 16
abundance: once
j_gene: TRBJ2-2
d_gene: TRBD2
v_gene: TRBV10-3
CDR3nt: TGTGCCATGACTAGCGGGAAGATCGCGAACACCGGGGAGCTGTTTTTT
CDR3aa: CAMTSGKIANTGELFF

len: 14
abundance: -
j_gene: TRBJ2-1
d_gene: TRBD2
v_gene: TRBV11-3
CDR3nt: TGTGCCAGCAGCTTATCCCGTGGGGGGGATGAGCAGTTCTTC
CDR3aa: CASSLSRGGDEQFF

len: 13
abundance: -
j_gene: TRBJ1-2
d_gene: TRBD1
v_gene: TRBV5-1
CDR3nt: TGCGCCAGCAGCTGGCAGACAGGGGAAGGCTACACCTTC
CDR3aa: CASSWQTGEGYTF

len: 19
abundance: once
j_gene: TRBJ2-2
d_gene: -
v_gene: TRBV7-3
CDR3nt: TGTGCCAGCAGCTCAACCCCCACCCTAGCCGGGGGACGAACCGGGGAGCTGTTTTTT
CDR3aa: CASSSTPTLAGGRTGELFF

len: 16
abundance: -
j_gene: TRBJ2-2
d_gene: TRBD2
v_gene: TRBV5-1
CDR3nt: TGCGCCAGCAGCTTGGAGGCTAGCGGGAGAAACGGGGAGCTGTTTTTT
CDR3aa: CASSLEASGRNGELFF

len: 15
abundance: -
j_gene: TRBJ2-2
d_gene: -
v_gene: TRBV5-1
CDR3nt: TGCGCCAGCAGCTTGGTCTCGGGGATAGGCGGGGAGCTGTTTTTT
CDR3aa: CASSLVSGIGGELFF

len: 15
abundance: -
j_gene: TRBJ2-2
d_gene: -
v_gene: TRBV7-3
CDR3nt: TGTGCCAGCAGCATAGGCGCGGGTCACACCGGGGAGCTGTTTTTT
CDR3aa: CASSIGAGHTGELFF

len: 14
abundance: -
j_gene: TRBJ2-2
d_gene: TRBD1
v_gene: TRBV2
CDR3nt: TGTGCCAGCACAGGGGGTTTGGGCACCGGGGAGCTGTTTTTT
CDR3aa: CASTGGLGTGELFF

len: 15
abundance: -
j_gene: TRBJ2-2
d_gene: TRBD1
v_gene: TRBV28
CDR3nt: TGTGCCAGCAGTTTAGGTACAGGGGTAACCGGGGAGCTGTTTTTT
CDR3aa: CASSLGTGVTGELFF

len: 15
abundance: few
j_gene: TRBJ1-5
d_gene: -
v_gene: TRBV4-1
CDR3nt: TGCGCCAGCAGCCTCGACAGGACTAGCAATCAGCCCCAGCATTTT
CDR3aa: CASSLDRTSNQPQHF

len: 14
abundance: -
j_gene: TRBJ1-5
d_gene: -
v_gene: TRBV5-5
CDR3nt: TGTGCCAGCAGCTTGACTAGCAGCAATCAGCCCCAGCATTTT
CDR3aa: CASSLTSSNQPQHF